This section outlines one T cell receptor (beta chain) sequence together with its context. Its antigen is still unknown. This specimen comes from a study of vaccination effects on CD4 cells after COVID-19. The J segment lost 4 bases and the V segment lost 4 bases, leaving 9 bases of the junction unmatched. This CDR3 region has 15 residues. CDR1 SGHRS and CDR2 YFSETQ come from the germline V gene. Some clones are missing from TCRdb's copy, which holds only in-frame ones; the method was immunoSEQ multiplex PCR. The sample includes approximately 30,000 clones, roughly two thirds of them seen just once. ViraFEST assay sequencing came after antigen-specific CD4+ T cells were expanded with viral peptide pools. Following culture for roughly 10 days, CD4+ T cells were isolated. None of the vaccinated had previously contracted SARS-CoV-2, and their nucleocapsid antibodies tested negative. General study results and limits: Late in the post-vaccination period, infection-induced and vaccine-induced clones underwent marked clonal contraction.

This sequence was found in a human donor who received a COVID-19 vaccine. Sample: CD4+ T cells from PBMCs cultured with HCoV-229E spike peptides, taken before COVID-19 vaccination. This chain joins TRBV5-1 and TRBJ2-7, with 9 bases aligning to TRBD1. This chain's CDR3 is CASSLRDRALYEQYF. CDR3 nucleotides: TGCGCCAGCAGCCTTCGGGACAGGGCCTTATACGAGCAGTACTTC.